What follows is one T cell receptor beta chain and its context. Its antigen is not identified. The sample is drawn from a study of CD8+CD57+ T cells in acquired aplastic anemia. Study results and limitations: Patients and controls had in common approximately 28 CD8+ CDR3 sequences.

Genomic DNA, the template, was used for profiling of the TCR beta VDJ and CDR3. One entry per CDR3 protein, called by TCRdb with MiXCR from the reads. The data show about 160,000 distinct CDR3 sequences, with roughly 48% seen just once and roughly 30% held by the top ten. CD8+CD57+ cell expansion, shown by flow cytometry, had occurred in the patients selected for sequencing. CDR3 length equals 15 residues. Germline V lookup: CDR1 KGHDR, CDR2 SFDVKD. The ends were cut back, 0 bases at V and 1 base at J, with 5 bases in the middle. The sample consisted of sorted CD4+, CD8+, or CD8+CD57+ T cells (not recorded which) from PBMCs. This receptor was identified in a human donor with aplastic anemia. The rearrangement uses TRBV24-1 and TRBJ2-2; D ambiguous. This chain's CDR3 is CATSDLTGNTGELFF. CDR3 nucleotides: TGTGCCACCAGTGATTTGACGGGGAACACCGGGGAGCTGTTTTTT.